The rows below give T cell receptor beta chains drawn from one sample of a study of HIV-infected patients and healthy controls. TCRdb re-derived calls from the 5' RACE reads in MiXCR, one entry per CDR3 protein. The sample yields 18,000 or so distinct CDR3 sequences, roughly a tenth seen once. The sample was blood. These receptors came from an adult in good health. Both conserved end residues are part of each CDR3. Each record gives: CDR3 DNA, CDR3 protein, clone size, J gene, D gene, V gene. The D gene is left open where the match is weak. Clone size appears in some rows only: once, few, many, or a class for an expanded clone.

cdr3_nt: TGTGCCAGCAGACGGGACTCCTACAATGAGCAGTTCTTC
cdr3_aa: CASRRDSYNEQFF
clone_size: -
j_call: TRBJ2-1
d_call: -
v_call: TRBV7-9

cdr3_nt: TGCGCCAGCAGCTTGAAGAACACTGAAGCTTTCTTT
cdr3_aa: CASSLKNTEAFF
clone_size: -
j_call: TRBJ1-1
d_call: -
v_call: TRBV5-1

cdr3_nt: TGCAGTGCTAGTATTAGCGTGAGCACAGATACGCAGTATTTT
cdr3_aa: CSASISVSTDTQYF
clone_size: few
j_call: TRBJ2-3
d_call: -
v_call: TRBV20-1

cdr3_nt: TGTGCCAGCAGTCTCCAGGGGCTTCGGGACGAGCAGTACTTC
cdr3_aa: CASSLQGLRDEQYF
clone_size: many
j_call: TRBJ2-7
d_call: -
v_call: TRBV28

cdr3_nt: TGCAGTGCTGCGGACAATGAGCAGTTCTTC
cdr3_aa: CSAADNEQFF
clone_size: many
j_call: TRBJ2-1
d_call: -
v_call: TRBV20-1

cdr3_nt: TGCGCCAGCAGCCCCCTGGGCGGACAGAGACAAGAGACCCAGTACTTC
cdr3_aa: CASSPLGGQRQETQYF
clone_size: medium-sized
j_call: TRBJ2-5
d_call: -
v_call: TRBV5-1

cdr3_nt: TGTGCCAGCAGCTTAGGCCACTCTGGGGCCAACGTCCTGACTTTC
cdr3_aa: CASSLGHSGANVLTF
clone_size: many
j_call: TRBJ2-6
d_call: -
v_call: TRBV5-8

cdr3_nt: TGTGCCAGCAGTTTATTAGGGGGCAGGTACACCGGGGAGCTGTTTTTT
cdr3_aa: CASSLLGGRYTGELFF
clone_size: many
j_call: TRBJ2-2
d_call: TRBD1
v_call: TRBV27

cdr3_nt: TGTGCCAGCAGCTCGGCCTGGGGGGTCCAAGAGACCCAGTACTTC
cdr3_aa: CASSSAWGVQETQYF
clone_size: -
j_call: TRBJ2-5
d_call: -
v_call: TRBV7-8

cdr3_nt: TGTGCCAGCAGCTTACCGGGATATCAGCCCCAGCATTTT
cdr3_aa: CASSLPGYQPQHF
clone_size: many
j_call: TRBJ1-5
d_call: -
v_call: TRBV7-2

cdr3_nt: TGTGCCAGCAGTTTAATTGCACTAACCAACAATGAGCAGTTCTTC
cdr3_aa: CASSLIALTNNEQFF
clone_size: medium-sized
j_call: TRBJ2-1
d_call: -
v_call: TRBV27

cdr3_nt: TGCGCCAGCAGCTCGACAACAGGGGAGGCTGGCTACACCTTC
cdr3_aa: CASSSTTGEAGYTF
clone_size: medium-sized
j_call: TRBJ1-2
d_call: TRBD1
v_call: TRBV5-1

cdr3_nt: TGTGCCAGCAGCCTCACACAGGGGCTAGACGAAAAACTGTTTTTT
cdr3_aa: CASSLTQGLDEKLFF
clone_size: many
j_call: TRBJ1-4
d_call: TRBD1
v_call: TRBV3-1

cdr3_nt: TGCGCCAGCAGCCAAGATCATATAGCCCCTGAGGGCTACACCTTC
cdr3_aa: CASSQDHIAPEGYTF
clone_size: many
j_call: TRBJ1-2
d_call: -
v_call: TRBV4-3

cdr3_nt: TGTGCCAGCAGCTACGACAGGAGGGGTTTGAACACTGAAGCTTTCTTT
cdr3_aa: CASSYDRRGLNTEAFF
clone_size: -
j_call: TRBJ1-1
d_call: -
v_call: TRBV7-9

cdr3_nt: TGCAGTGCTAGAGATCGGGACAGGGGATCCTACGAGCAGTACTTC
cdr3_aa: CSARDRDRGSYEQYF
clone_size: few
j_call: TRBJ2-7
d_call: TRBD1
v_call: TRBV20-1

cdr3_nt: TGTGCCAGCAGCGACACAGAGAATAACACAGATACGCAGTATTTT
cdr3_aa: CASSDTENNTDTQYF
clone_size: many
j_call: TRBJ2-3
d_call: -
v_call: TRBV27

cdr3_nt: TGCAGCGCACTACTAGCGGGAGGGAGCACAGATACGCAGTATTTT
cdr3_aa: CSALLAGGSTDTQYF
clone_size: medium-sized
j_call: TRBJ2-3
d_call: TRBD2
v_call: TRBV29-1

cdr3_nt: TGTGCCAGCAGCCCCAGACAGGGGCAGACCCAGTACTTC
cdr3_aa: CASSPRQGQTQYF
clone_size: medium-sized
j_call: TRBJ2-5
d_call: TRBD1
v_call: TRBV7-2

cdr3_nt: TGTGCCAGTAGTCTCGGCGGAGCCAGCAGCTCCTACGAGCAGTACTTC
cdr3_aa: CASSLGGASSSYEQYF
clone_size: few
j_call: TRBJ2-7
d_call: -
v_call: TRBV19

cdr3_nt: TGTGCCACCCAAAGTTTGGGCACCTACAATGAGCAGTTCTTC
cdr3_aa: CATQSLGTYNEQFF
clone_size: many
j_call: TRBJ2-1
d_call: -
v_call: TRBV19

cdr3_nt: TGTGCCAGCAGTGACCGGGACAACACTGAAGCTTTCTTT
cdr3_aa: CASSDRDNTEAFF
clone_size: many
j_call: TRBJ1-1
d_call: -
v_call: TRBV6-4

cdr3_nt: TGTGCCAGCAGCTTTATGGGGGCTGGGGCCAACGTCCTGACTTTC
cdr3_aa: CASSFMGAGANVLTF
clone_size: -
j_call: TRBJ2-6
d_call: -
v_call: TRBV7-2

cdr3_nt: TGCAGTGCGAGACCCTTTAATGAAAAACTGTTTTTT
cdr3_aa: CSARPFNEKLFF
clone_size: many
j_call: TRBJ1-4
d_call: -
v_call: TRBV20-1

cdr3_nt: TGTGCCAGTAGTATGTCTTGGACAGGGGACTACGAGCAGTACTTC
cdr3_aa: CASSMSWTGDYEQYF
clone_size: many
j_call: TRBJ2-7
d_call: TRBD1
v_call: TRBV19

cdr3_nt: TGCAGCGTTTACGAGACTAGCGAGAATGAGCAGTTCTTC
cdr3_aa: CSVYETSENEQFF
clone_size: many
j_call: TRBJ2-1
d_call: TRBD2
v_call: TRBV29-1

cdr3_nt: TGTGCCAGCAGCCCATCGGGAGCGGGAGGGCCCGACGAGCAGTACTTC
cdr3_aa: CASSPSGAGGPDEQYF
clone_size: medium-sized
j_call: TRBJ2-7
d_call: TRBD2
v_call: TRBV6-2/TRBV6-3

cdr3_nt: TGTGCCAGCAGTTACTCGTCGGGCGAGACCCAGTACTTC
cdr3_aa: CASSYSSGETQYF
clone_size: -
j_call: TRBJ2-5
d_call: -
v_call: TRBV6-5

cdr3_nt: TGTGCCAGCAGTCCTGAGGGACAGGGTTCTTCCTACGAGCAGTACTTC
cdr3_aa: CASSPEGQGSSYEQYF
clone_size: few
j_call: TRBJ2-7
d_call: TRBD1
v_call: TRBV2

cdr3_nt: TGTGCCAGCAGCTTAGTGACTAGCGGGGGGTGGAATGAGCAGTTCTTC
cdr3_aa: CASSLVTSGGWNEQFF
clone_size: many
j_call: TRBJ2-1
d_call: TRBD2
v_call: TRBV7-3

cdr3_nt: TGTGCCAGCAGCCCGGGGCAGGGAAGATCACCCCTCCACTTT
cdr3_aa: CASSPGQGRSPLHF
clone_size: -
j_call: TRBJ1-6
d_call: -
v_call: TRBV5-6

cdr3_nt: TGTGCCAGCAGCATCCGGACTAGCGGGATCTTCAAAAACATTCAGTACTTC
cdr3_aa: CASSIRTSGIFKNIQYF
clone_size: many
j_call: TRBJ2-4
d_call: TRBD2
v_call: TRBV9

cdr3_nt: TGTGCCAGCAGTTTGGGACGCACAGATACGCAGTATTTT
cdr3_aa: CASSLGRTDTQYF
clone_size: medium-sized
j_call: TRBJ2-3
d_call: -
v_call: TRBV12-3/TRBV12-4

cdr3_nt: TGCGCCAGCAGCCGGGTTACAGGGGGCAATGAGCAGTTCTTC
cdr3_aa: CASSRVTGGNEQFF
clone_size: medium-sized
j_call: TRBJ2-1
d_call: TRBD1
v_call: TRBV4-1

cdr3_nt: TGTGCCAGCAGTTACTCCGGAGCGGGCTCAACTAATGAAAAACTGTTTTTT
cdr3_aa: CASSYSGAGSTNEKLFF
clone_size: -
j_call: TRBJ1-4
d_call: -
v_call: TRBV6-5

cdr3_nt: TGTGCCAGCAGCCAGACCCTAGCGGGAGGGCCACCGCATGAGAATGAGCAGTTCTTC
cdr3_aa: CASSQTLAGGPPHENEQFF
clone_size: many
j_call: TRBJ2-1
d_call: TRBD2
v_call: TRBV9

cdr3_nt: TGTGCCTGGAGTGGCCCCTCGGGAGAGACCCAGTACTTC
cdr3_aa: CAWSGPSGETQYF
clone_size: many
j_call: TRBJ2-5
d_call: -
v_call: TRBV30

cdr3_nt: TGTGCCAGCAGTTTAGACCAGCCCCAGCATTTT
cdr3_aa: CASSLDQPQHF
clone_size: many
j_call: TRBJ1-5
d_call: -
v_call: TRBV12-3/TRBV12-4

cdr3_nt: TGTGCCAGCAGCTTCGCAGGGAAGGATCAGCCCCAGCATTTT
cdr3_aa: CASSFAGKDQPQHF
clone_size: many
j_call: TRBJ1-5
d_call: -
v_call: TRBV7-9

cdr3_nt: TGTGCCAGCAGCCCAGGGAGCTCCTACAATGAGCAGTTCTTC
cdr3_aa: CASSPGSSYNEQFF
clone_size: many
j_call: TRBJ2-1
d_call: -
v_call: TRBV14

cdr3_nt: TGCGCCAGCAGCTCTGGACAGGGGGAGAACACTGAAGCTTTCTTT
cdr3_aa: CASSSGQGENTEAFF
clone_size: -
j_call: TRBJ1-1
d_call: TRBD1
v_call: TRBV5-1

cdr3_nt: TGTGCCAGCGGGCTTTGGGGGGCTCCCTACGAGCAGTACTTC
cdr3_aa: CASGLWGAPYEQYF
clone_size: few
j_call: TRBJ2-7
d_call: -
v_call: TRBV13

cdr3_nt: TGTGCCAGCAGCCAAGAGGAGTACGAGCAGTACTTC
cdr3_aa: CASSQEEYEQYF
clone_size: -
j_call: TRBJ2-7
d_call: -
v_call: TRBV14

cdr3_nt: TGCAGCGTTGACGGCGGGAGAACAGATACGCAGTATTTT
cdr3_aa: CSVDGGRTDTQYF
clone_size: many
j_call: TRBJ2-3
d_call: TRBD2
v_call: TRBV29-1

cdr3_nt: TGCAGCGTTGAAGATCAGTCCCGCTACAATGAGCAGTTCTTC
cdr3_aa: CSVEDQSRYNEQFF
clone_size: many
j_call: TRBJ2-1
d_call: -
v_call: TRBV29-1

cdr3_nt: TGTGCCAGCAGTGAAGCCCTGGGAGCCCCAGCCTACGAGCAGTACTTC
cdr3_aa: CASSEALGAPAYEQYF
clone_size: few
j_call: TRBJ2-7
d_call: -
v_call: TRBV2

cdr3_nt: TGTGCCAGCAGCTCAAAGGGTATCCCTGGAAACACCATATATTTT
cdr3_aa: CASSSKGIPGNTIYF
clone_size: many
j_call: TRBJ1-3
d_call: -
v_call: TRBV11-2

cdr3_nt: TGTGCCAGCAGTCCCAGTAGAAGCACTGAAGCTTTCTTT
cdr3_aa: CASSPSRSTEAFF
clone_size: many
j_call: TRBJ1-1
d_call: -
v_call: TRBV27

cdr3_nt: TGTGCCAGTAGCGATACACAGAACTATGGCTACACCTTC
cdr3_aa: CASSDTQNYGYTF
clone_size: -
j_call: TRBJ1-2
d_call: -
v_call: TRBV19

cdr3_nt: TGTGCCACCAGTGATTTCGGACAGCATGGAGGAGCTTTCTTT
cdr3_aa: CATSDFGQHGGAFF
clone_size: medium-sized
j_call: TRBJ1-1
d_call: -
v_call: TRBV24-1

cdr3_nt: TGTGCCAGCAGTTATTCCGGGACGGTTCACGAGACCCAGTACTTC
cdr3_aa: CASSYSGTVHETQYF
clone_size: medium-sized
j_call: TRBJ2-5
d_call: -
v_call: TRBV6-5

cdr3_nt: TGTGCCAGCAGCTTGGTGGCGGGAAGGGATCAAGAGACCCAGTACTTC
cdr3_aa: CASSLVAGRDQETQYF
clone_size: many
j_call: TRBJ2-5
d_call: -
v_call: TRBV5-4

cdr3_nt: TGTGCCAGCAGCCCAGAAGGGGGCGGAGAGACCCAGTACTTC
cdr3_aa: CASSPEGGGETQYF
clone_size: many
j_call: TRBJ2-5
d_call: TRBD1
v_call: TRBV5-4